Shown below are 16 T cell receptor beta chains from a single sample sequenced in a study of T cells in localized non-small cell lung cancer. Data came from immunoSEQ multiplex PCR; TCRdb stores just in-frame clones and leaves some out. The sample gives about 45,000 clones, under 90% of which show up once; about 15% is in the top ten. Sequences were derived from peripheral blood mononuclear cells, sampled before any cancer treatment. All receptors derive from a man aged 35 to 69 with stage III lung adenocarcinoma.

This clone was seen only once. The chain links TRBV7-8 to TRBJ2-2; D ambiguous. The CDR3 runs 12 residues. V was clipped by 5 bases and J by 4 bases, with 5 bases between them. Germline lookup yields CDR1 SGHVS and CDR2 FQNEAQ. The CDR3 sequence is CASSQLTGELFF. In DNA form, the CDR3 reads TGTGCCAGCAGCCAACTCACCGGGGAGCTGTTTTTT.

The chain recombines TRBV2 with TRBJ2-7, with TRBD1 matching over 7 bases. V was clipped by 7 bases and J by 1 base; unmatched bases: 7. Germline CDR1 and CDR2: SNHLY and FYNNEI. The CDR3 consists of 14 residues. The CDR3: CASMRGQTSYEQYF. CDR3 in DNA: TGTGCCAGCATGAGGGGACAGACATCCTACGAGCAGTACTTC.

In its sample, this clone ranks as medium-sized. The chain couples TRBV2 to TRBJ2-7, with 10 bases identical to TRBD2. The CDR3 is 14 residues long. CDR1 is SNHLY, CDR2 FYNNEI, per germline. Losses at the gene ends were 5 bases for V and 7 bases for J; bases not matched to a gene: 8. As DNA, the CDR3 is TGTGCCAGCAGTTGGTCACTAGCGGGGTATGAGCAGTACTTC. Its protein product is CASSWSLAGYEQYF.

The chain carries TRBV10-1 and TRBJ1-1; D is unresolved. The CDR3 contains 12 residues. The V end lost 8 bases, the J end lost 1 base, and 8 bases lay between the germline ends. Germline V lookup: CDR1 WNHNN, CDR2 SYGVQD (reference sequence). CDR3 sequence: CASSTGNTEAFF. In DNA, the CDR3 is TGCGCCAGCTCCACGGGGAACACTGAAGCTTTCTTT.

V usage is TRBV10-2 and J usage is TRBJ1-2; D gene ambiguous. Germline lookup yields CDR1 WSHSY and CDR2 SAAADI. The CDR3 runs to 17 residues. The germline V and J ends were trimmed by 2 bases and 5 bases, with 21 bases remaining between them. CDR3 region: CASSEPRGPNLGYGYTF. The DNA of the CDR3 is TGCGCCAGCAGTGAGCCCCGAGGGCCAAATCTAGGGTATGGCTACACCTTC.

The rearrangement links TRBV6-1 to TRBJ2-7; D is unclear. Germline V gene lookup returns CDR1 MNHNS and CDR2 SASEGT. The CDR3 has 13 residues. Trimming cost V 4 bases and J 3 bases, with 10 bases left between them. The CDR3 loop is CASSVSSLYEQYF. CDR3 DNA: TGTGCCAGCAGTGTGAGTTCTCTCTACGAGCAGTACTTC.

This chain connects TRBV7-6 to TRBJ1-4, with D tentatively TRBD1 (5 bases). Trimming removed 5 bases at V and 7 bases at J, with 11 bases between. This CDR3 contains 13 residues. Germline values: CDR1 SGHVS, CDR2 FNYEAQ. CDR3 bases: TGTGCCAGCAGCCCTCTACAGGCTGAAAAACTGTTTTTT. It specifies CASSPLQAEKLFF. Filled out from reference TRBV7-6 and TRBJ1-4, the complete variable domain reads GAGVSQSPRYKVTKRGQDVALRCDPISGHVSLYWYRQALGQGPEFLTYFNYEAQQDKSGLPNDRFSAERPEGSISTLTIQRTEQRDSAMYRCASSPLQAEKLFFGSGTQLSVL.

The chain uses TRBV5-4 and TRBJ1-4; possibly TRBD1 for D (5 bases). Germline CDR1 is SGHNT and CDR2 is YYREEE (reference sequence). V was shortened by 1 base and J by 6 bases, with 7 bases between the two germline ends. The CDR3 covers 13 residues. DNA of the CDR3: TGTGCCAGCAGCTTGACAGGAGATGAAAAACTGTTTTTT. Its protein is CASSLTGDEKLFF.

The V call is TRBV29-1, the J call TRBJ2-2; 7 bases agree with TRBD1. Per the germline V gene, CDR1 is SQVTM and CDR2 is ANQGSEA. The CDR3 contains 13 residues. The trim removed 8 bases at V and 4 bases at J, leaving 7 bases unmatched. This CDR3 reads CSTGTEVTGELFF. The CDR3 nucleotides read TGCAGCACCGGGACAGAAGTCACCGGGGAGCTGTTTTTT.

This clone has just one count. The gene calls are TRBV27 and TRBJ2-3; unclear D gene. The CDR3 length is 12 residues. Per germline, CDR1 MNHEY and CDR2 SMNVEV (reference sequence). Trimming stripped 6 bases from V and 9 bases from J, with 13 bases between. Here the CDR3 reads CASSPGLVTQYF. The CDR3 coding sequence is TGTGCCAGCAGCCCAGGATTAGTGACGCAGTATTTT.

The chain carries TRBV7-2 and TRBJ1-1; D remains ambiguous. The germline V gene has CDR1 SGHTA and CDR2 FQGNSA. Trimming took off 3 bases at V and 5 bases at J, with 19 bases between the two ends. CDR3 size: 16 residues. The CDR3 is CASSLGNWGLTTEAFF. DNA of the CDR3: TGTGCCAGCAGCTTGGGGAATTGGGGTTTGACGACTGAAGCTTTCTTT.

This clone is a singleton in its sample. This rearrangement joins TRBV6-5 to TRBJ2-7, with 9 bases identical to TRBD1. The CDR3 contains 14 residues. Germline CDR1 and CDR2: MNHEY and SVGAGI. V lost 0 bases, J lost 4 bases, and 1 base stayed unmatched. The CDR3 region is CASSYSDRGYEQYF. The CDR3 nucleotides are TGTGCCAGCAGTTACTCGGACAGGGGTTACGAGCAGTACTTC.

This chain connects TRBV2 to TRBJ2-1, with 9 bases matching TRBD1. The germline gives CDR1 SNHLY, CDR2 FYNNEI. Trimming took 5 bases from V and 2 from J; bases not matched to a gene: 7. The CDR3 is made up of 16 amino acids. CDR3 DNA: TGTGCCAGCAGTCCAGGGACAGGGAGGCCCTACAATGAGCAGTTCTTC. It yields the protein CASSPGTGRPYNEQFF.

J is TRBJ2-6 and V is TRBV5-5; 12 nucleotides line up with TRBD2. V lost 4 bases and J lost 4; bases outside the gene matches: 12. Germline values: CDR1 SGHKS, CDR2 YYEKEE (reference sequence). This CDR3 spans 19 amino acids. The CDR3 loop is CASSQPASGGVIGANVLTF. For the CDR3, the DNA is TGTGCCAGCAGCCAGCCCGCTAGCGGGGGGGTTATCGGGGCCAACGTCCTGACTTTC.

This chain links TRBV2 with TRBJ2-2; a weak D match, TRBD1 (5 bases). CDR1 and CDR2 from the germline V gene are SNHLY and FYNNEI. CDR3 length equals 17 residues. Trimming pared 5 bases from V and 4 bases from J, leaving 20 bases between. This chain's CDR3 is CASSKKGAASVTGELFF. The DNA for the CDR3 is TGTGCCAGCAGTAAGAAAGGGGCCGCGTCGGTCACCGGGGAGCTGTTTTTT.

CDR3 in amino acids: CASSQDMVNTEAFF. The CDR3 nucleotides are TGTGCCAGCAGCCAGGACATGGTGAACACTGAAGCTTTCTTT. This chain joins TRBV4-2 and TRBJ1-1, with TRBD1 as a possible D gene (5 bases). This CDR3 comprises 14 residues. Per the germline V gene, CDR1 is LGHNA and CDR2 is YNFKEQ. The V end was cut by 3 bases, the J end by 0 bases, with 8 bases between.